This T cell receptor beta chain was observed in a study of shared clonotypes between healthy human individuals. Measured with immunoSEQ multiplex PCR; TCRdb has only the in-frame clones, and not every one. The sample has approximately 1.5 million clones, 98% seen once. The germline CDR1 and CDR2 sequences are LNHNV and YYDKDF (reference sequence). The CDR3 extends over 15 amino acids. Trimming at V came to 4 bases and at J to 6 bases, leaving 8 bases not matched to a gene. The sequence was obtained from a man aged 25-45 years in good health. The V gene is TRBV15, the J gene TRBJ2-3; TRBD1 aligns across 9 bases. Sequencing was carried out using naive CD4+ T cells sorted from blood. Noted subset: CD45RA+ positively selected. The CDR3 DNA reads as TGTGCCACCAGCAAGCGAGACAGGGGGGCCGATACGCAGTATTTT. It is translated as CATSKRDRGADTQYF.